Here is one T cell receptor beta chain with its context. Its antigen is currently unknown. These data are taken from a study of T-cell reconstitution after alpha-beta-depleted transplantation in children. General study results and limits: It was surviving recipient T cells and thymic progenitors that gave some patients high TCRbeta diversity at day 60. Expanded clones from the graft, numbering several hundred, reportedly supplied alpha-beta T cells about two months after transplant. When one year had passed after transplant, most T-cell counts and diversity came from newly produced T cells.

Germline values: CDR1 SGHTA, CDR2 FQGNSA. The V gene lost 2 bases and the J gene lost 8 bases, with 10 bases spanning the gap. This CDR3 spans 13 amino acids. As it was prepared, the TCRbeta library received unique molecular identifiers. One entry per CDR3 protein results from TCRdb running MiXCR on the PCR reads. The sample gives 500,000 to 650,000 distinct CDR3 sequences, 10% to 15% of which show up once; about 2.2% is in the top ten. The rearrangement uses TRBV7-2 and TRBJ2-4; D possibly matches TRBD1 or TRBD2 (5 bases each). The source is a male patient between 5 and 17 years old who had a stem cell transplant for acute myeloid leukemia, so the T cells may come from the graft donor. This sample comprised PBMCs, mostly from graft donor cells, obtained 360 days after TCRalphabeta/CD19-depleted stem cell transplant. The CDR3 loop reads CASSLRLGDIQYF. The DNA for the CDR3 is TGTGCCAGCAGCTTAAGGCTGGGGGACATTCAGTACTTC.